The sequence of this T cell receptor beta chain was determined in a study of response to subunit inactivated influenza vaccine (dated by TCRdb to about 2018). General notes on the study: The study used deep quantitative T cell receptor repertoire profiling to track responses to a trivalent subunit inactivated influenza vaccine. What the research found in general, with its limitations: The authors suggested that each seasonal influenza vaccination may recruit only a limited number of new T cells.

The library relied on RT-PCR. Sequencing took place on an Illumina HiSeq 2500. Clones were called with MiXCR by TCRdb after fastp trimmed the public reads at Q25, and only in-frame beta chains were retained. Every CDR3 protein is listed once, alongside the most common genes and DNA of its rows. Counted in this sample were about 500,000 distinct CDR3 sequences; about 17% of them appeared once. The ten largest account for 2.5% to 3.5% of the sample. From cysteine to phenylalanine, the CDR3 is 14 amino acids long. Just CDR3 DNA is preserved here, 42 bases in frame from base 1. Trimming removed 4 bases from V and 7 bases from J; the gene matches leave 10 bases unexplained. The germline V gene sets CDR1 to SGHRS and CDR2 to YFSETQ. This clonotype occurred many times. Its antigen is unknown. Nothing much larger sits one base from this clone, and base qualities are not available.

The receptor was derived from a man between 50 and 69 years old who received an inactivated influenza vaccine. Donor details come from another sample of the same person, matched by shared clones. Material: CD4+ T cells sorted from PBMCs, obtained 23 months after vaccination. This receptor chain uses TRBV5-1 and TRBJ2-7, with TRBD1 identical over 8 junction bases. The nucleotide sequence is TGCGCCAGCAGCGAAGGACAGGGATCGGGTGAGCAGTACTTC. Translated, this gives CASSEGQGSGEQYF.